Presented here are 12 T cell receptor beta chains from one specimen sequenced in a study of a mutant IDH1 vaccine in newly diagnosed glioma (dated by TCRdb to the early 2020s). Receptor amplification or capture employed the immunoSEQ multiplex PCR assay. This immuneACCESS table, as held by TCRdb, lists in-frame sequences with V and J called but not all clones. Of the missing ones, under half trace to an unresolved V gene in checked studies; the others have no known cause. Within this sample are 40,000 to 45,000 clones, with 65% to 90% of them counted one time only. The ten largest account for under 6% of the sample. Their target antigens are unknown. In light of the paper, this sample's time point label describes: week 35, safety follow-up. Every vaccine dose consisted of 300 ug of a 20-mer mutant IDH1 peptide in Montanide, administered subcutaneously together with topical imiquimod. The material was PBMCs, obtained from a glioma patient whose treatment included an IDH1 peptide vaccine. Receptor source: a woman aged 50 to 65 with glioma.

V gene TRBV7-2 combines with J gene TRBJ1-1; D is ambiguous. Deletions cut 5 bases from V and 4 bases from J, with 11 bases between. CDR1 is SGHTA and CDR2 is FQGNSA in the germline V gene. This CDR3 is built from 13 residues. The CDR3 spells CASSLRSVTEAFF. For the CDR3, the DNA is TGTGCCAGCAGCCTACGCAGTGTCACTGAAGCTTTCTTT.

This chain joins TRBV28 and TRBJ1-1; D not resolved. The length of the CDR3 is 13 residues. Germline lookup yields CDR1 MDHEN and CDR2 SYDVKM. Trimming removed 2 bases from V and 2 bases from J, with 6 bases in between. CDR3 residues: CASSLALNTEAFF. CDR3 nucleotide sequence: TGTGCCAGCAGTTTAGCCCTAAACACTGAAGCTTTCTTT.

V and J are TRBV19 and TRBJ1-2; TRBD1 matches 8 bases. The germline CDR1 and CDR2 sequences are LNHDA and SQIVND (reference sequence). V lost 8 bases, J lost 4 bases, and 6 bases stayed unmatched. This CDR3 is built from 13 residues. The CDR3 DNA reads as TGTGCCAGTTCGTACAGGGGGACCTATGGCTACACCTTC. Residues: CASSYRGTYGYTF.

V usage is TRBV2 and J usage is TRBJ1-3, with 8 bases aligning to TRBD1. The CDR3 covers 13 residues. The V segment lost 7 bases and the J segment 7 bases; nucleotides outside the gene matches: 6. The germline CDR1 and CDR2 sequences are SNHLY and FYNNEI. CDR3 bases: TGTGCCAGCACCCAGGACAGGGAGAACACCATATATTTT. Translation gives CASTQDRENTIYF.

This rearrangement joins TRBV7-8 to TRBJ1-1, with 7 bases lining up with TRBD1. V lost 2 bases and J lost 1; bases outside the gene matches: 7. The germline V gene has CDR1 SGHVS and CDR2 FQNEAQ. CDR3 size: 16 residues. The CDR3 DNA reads TGTGCCAGCAGCTTATCCAGGGGGAGGAGGAACACTGAAGCTTTCTTT. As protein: CASSLSRGRRNTEAFF.

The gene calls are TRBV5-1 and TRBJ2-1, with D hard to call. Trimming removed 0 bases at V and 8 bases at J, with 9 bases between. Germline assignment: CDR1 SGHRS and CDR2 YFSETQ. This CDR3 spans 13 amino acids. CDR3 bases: TGCGCCAGCAGCTTGGGTTACTTGGATGAGCAGTTCTTC. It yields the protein CASSLGYLDEQFF.

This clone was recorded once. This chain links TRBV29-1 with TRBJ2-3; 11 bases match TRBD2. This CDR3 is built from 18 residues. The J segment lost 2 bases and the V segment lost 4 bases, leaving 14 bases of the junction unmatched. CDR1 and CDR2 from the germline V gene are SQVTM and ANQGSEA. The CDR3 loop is CSVGGLGVAGGNTDTQYF. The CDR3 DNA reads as TGCAGCGTTGGGGGGCTAGGGGTAGCGGGGGGGAACACAGATACGCAGTATTTT.

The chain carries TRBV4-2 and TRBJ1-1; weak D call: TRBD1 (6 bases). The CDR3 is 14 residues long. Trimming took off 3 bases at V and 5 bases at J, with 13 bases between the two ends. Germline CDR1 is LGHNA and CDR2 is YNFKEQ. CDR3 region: CASSHSSGETEAFF. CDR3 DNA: TGTGCCAGCAGCCATTCCTCAGGGGAAACTGAAGCTTTCTTT.

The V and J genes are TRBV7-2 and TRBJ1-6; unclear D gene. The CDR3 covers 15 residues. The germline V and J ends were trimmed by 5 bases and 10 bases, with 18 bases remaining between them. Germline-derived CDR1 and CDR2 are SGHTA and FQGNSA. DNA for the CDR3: TGTGCCAGCAGCGCCCGGGGATTCCTAGGGTCACCCCTCCACTTT. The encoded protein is CASSARGFLGSPLHF.

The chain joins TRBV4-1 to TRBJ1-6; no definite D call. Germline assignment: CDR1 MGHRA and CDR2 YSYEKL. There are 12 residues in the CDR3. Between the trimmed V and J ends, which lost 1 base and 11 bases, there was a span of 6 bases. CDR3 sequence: CASSQGRTPLHF. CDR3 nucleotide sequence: TGCGCCAGCAGCCAAGGTAGAACACCCCTCCACTTT.

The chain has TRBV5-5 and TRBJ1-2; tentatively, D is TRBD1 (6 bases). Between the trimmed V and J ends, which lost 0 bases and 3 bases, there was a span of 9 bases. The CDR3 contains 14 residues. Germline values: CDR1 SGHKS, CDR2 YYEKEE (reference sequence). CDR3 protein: CASSLDRVDYGYTF. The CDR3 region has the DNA TGTGCCAGCAGCTTGGACAGGGTCGACTATGGCTACACCTTC.

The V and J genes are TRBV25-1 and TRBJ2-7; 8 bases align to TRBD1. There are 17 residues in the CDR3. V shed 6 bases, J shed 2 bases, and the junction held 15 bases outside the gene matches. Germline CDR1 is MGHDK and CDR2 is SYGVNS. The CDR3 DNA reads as TGTGCCAGCAGCGCAGGTATCCGGGACAGGAGCCCCTACGAGCAGTACTTC. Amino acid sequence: CASSAGIRDRSPYEQYF.